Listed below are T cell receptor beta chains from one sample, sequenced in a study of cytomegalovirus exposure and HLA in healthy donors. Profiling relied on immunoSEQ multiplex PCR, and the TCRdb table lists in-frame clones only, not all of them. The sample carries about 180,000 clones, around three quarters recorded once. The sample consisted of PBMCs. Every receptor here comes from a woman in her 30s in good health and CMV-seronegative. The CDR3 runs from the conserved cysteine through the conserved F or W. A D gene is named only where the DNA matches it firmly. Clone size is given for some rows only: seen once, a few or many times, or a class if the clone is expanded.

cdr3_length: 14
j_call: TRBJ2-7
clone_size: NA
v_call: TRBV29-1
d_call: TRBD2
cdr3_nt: TGTAGCGTTGAAGAGGTGGAGCGGGGCTACGAGCAGTACTTC
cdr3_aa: CSVEEVERGYEQYF

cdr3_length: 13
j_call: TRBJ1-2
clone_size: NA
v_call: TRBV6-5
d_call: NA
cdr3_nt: TGTGCCAGCAGTTACGAGACAGCCTATGGCTACACCTTC
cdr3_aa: CASSYETAYGYTF

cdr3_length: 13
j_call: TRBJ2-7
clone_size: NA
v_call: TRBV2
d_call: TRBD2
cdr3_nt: TGTGCCAGCAGTCCCGGGGGGTCCTACGAGCAGTACTTC
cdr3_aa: CASSPGGSYEQYF

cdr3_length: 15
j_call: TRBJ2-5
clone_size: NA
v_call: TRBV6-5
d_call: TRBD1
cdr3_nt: TGTGCCAGCAGACCCGTGGGTGACAGGGAAGAGACCCAGTACTTC
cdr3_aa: CASRPVGDREETQYF

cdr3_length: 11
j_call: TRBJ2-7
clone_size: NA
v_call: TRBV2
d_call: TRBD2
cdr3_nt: TGTGCCAGCAGAGTATCTAGCGGGCAGTACTTC
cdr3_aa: CASRVSSGQYF

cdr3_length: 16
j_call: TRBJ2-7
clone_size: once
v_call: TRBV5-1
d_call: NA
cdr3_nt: TGCGCCAGCAGCCCGATAAGCATATCCGTTTCCTACGAGCAGTACTTC
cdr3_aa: CASSPISISVSYEQYF

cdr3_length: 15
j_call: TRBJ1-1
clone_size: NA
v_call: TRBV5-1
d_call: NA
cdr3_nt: TGCGCCAGCAGCTTCTCCCTGGGCAGTGGCACTGAAGCTTTCTTT
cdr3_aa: CASSFSLGSGTEAFF

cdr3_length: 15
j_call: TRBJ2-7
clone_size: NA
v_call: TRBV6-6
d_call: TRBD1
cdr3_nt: TGTGCCAGCAGACCCCGTGGGACAGGATCCTACGAGCAGTACTTC
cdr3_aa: CASRPRGTGSYEQYF

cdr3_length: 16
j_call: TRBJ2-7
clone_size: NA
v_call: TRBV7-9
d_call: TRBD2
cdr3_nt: TGTGCCAGCAGCTTAGTGGGCGGGGGGATCTCCTACGAGCAGTACTTC
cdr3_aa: CASSLVGGGISYEQYF

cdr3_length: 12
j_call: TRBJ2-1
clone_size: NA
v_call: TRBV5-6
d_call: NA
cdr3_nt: TGTGCCAGCAGCACCCGACTGCTAGAGCAGTTCTTC
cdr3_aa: CASSTRLLEQFF

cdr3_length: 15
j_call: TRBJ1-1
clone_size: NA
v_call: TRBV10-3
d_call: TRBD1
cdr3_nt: TGTGCCATCAGTGAGATGGGACAGGGGCACACTGAAGCTTTCTTT
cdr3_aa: CAISEMGQGHTEAFF

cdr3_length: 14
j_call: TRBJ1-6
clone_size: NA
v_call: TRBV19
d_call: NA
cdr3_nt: TGTGCCAGTAGTTATGACAGTAGTAATTCACCCCTCCACTTT
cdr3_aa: CASSYDSSNSPLHF

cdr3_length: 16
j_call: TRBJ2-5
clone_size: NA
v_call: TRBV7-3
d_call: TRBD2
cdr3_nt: TGTGCCAGCAGCTTAATGGGCGGGACTACCCAAGAGACCCAGTACTTC
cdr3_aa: CASSLMGGTTQETQYF

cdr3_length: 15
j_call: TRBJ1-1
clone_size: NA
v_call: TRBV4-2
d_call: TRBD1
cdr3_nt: TGTGCCAGCAGCCCGGGGACAGCCCCATCCACTGAAGCTTTCTTT
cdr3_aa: CASSPGTAPSTEAFF

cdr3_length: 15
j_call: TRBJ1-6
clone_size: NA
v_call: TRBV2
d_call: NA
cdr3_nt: TGTGCCAGCATGCTGGGGGGGCTCGTTAATTCACCCCTCCACTTT
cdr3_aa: CASMLGGLVNSPLHF

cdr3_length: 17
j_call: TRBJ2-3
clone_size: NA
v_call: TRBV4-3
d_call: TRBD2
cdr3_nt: TGCGCCAGCAGCCAGTCCCGACTAGCTCGGATTACAGATACGCAGTATTTT
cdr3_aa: CASSQSRLARITDTQYF

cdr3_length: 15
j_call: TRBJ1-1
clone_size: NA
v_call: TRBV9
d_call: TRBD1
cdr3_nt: TGTGCCAGCAGCGGGGGGACAGGGGGGAACACTGAAGCTTTCTTT
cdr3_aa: CASSGGTGGNTEAFF

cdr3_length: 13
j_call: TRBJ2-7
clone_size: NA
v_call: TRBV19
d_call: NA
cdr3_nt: TGTGCCAGTAGTATAGGAGAAACCTACGAGCAGTACTTC
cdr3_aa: CASSIGETYEQYF

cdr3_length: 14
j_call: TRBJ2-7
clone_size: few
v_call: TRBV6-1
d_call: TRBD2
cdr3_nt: TGTGCCAGCAGTGAAGCCGGGGGGGCCTACGAGCAGTACTTC
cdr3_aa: CASSEAGGAYEQYF

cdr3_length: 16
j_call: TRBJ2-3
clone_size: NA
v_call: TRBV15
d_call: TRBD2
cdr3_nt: TGTGCCACCAGCAGTCGGCTAGCGGGGGGCAGGGATACGCAGTATTTT
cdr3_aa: CATSSRLAGGRDTQYF

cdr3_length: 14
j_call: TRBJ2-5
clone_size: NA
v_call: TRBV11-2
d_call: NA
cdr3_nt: TGTGCCAGCAGCCATTGGGCAGGGAAAGAGACCCAGTACTTC
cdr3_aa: CASSHWAGKETQYF

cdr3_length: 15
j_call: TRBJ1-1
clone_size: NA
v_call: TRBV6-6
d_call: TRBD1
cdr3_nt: TGTGCCAGCAGTCCGACAGGGATCCCAGACACTGAAGCTTTCTTT
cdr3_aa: CASSPTGIPDTEAFF

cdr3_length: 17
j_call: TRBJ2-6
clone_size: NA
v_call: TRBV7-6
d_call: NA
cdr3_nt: TGTGCCAGCAACCCCTTGGCAGGCTCCTCTGGGGCCAACGTCCTGACTTTC
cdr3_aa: CASNPLAGSSGANVLTF

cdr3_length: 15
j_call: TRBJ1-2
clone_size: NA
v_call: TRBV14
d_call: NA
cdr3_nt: TGTGCCAGCAGCCAAGATTTTACAGGTCGACGGGGCTACACCTTC
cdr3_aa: CASSQDFTGRRGYTF

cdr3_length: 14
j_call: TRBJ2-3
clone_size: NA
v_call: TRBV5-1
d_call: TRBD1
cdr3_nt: TGCGCCAGCCGTCGGGACAGGGGGTTTGGGGGGCAGTATTTT
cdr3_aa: CASRRDRGFGGQYF

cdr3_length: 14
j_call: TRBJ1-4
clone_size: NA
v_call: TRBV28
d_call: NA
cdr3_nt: TGTGCCAGCCACCACGAGACAGTCGATGAAAAACTGTTTTTT
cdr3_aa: CASHHETVDEKLFF

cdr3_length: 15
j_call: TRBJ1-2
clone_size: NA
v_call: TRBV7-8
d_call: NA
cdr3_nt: TGTGCCAGCAGCTTATTCCCCGGGGGGCAGGGTGGCTACACCTTC
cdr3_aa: CASSLFPGGQGGYTF

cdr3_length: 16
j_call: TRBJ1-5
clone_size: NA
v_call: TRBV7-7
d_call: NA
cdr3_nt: TGTGCCAGCAGCTTTTCAACGGCAAGAGGGTCTCAGCCCCAGCATTTT
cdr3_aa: CASSFSTARGSQPQHF

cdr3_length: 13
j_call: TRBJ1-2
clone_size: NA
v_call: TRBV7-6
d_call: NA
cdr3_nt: TGTGCCAGCAGCTTAGATCACGGCAGGCCGAACACCTTC
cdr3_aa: CASSLDHGRPNTF

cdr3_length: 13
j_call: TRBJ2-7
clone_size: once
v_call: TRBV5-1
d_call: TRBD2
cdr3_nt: TGCGCCAGCAGCTTAGTTCCGGGAGGCGAGCAGTACTTC
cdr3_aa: CASSLVPGGEQYF

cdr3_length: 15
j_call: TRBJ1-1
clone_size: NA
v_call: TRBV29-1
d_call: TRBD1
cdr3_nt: TGCAGCGTTGTTTCAGGGGGAGGTTCGTACACTGAAGCTTTCTTT
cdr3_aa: CSVVSGGGSYTEAFF

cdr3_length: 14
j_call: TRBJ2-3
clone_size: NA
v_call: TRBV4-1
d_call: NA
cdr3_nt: TGCGCCAGCAGCCAAGTTCCTAGAGTAGATACGCAGTATTTT
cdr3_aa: CASSQVPRVDTQYF

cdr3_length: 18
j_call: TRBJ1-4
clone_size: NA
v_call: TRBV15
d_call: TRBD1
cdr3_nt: TGTGCCACCAGCAGGGATAAACGGGTGGCAGGGGGCTATGAAAAACTGTTTTTT
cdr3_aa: CATSRDKRVAGGYEKLFF

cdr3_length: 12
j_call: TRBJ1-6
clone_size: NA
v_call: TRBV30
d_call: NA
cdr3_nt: TGTGCCCTTCTCCGGGAAGGGTCACCCCTCCACTTT
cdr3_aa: CALLREGSPLHF

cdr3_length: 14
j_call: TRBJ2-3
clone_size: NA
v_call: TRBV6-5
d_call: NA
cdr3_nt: TGTGCCAGCAGTTCCCCGCCGGGCGGGGATACGCAGTATTTT
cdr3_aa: CASSSPPGGDTQYF

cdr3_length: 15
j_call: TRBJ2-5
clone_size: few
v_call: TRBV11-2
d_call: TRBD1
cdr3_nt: TGTGCCAGCAGCTTAGGGACAGGAGTCCAAGAGACCCAGTACTTC
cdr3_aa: CASSLGTGVQETQYF

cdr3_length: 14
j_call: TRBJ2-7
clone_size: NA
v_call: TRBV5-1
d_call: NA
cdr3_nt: TGCGCCAGCAGCTTAATAGGGGCCTCCTACGAGCAGTACTTC
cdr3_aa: CASSLIGASYEQYF

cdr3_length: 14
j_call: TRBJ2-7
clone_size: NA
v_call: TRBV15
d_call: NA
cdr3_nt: TGTGCCACCGCCGCGGTAGGAGGGGGCAACGAGCAGTACTTC
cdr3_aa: CATAAVGGGNEQYF

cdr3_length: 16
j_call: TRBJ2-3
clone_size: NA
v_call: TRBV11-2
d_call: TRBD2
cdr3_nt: TGTGCCAGCAGCCCGGGACTAGGATTCGTTTCAGATACGCAGTATTTT
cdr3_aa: CASSPGLGFVSDTQYF

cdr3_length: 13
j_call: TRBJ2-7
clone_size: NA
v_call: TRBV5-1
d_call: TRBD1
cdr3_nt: TGCGCCAGCAGGGCCGGGACAGAGGACGAGCAGTACTTC
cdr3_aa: CASRAGTEDEQYF

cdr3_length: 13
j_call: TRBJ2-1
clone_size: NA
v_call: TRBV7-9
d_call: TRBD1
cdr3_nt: TGTGCCAGCAGCTGGCCTCAGGGGGCCCGTAGGATCTTC
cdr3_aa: CASSWPQGARRIF

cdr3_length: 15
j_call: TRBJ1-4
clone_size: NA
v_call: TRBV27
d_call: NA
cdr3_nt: TGTGCCAGCAGCGCGGACATCTCAACTAATGAAAAACTGTTTTTT
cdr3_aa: CASSADISTNEKLFF

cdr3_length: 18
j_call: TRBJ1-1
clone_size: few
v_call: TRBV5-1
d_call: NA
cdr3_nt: TGCGCCAGCAGCTTGGCGCGTGGGGCAGGGCGAGCGAACACTGAAGCTTTCTTT
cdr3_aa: CASSLARGAGRANTEAFF

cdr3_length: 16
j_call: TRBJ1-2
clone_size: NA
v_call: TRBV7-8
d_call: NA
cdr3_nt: TGTGCCAGCAGCTTAGTGGGGGGGCATGACCCCTATGGCTACACCTTC
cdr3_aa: CASSLVGGHDPYGYTF

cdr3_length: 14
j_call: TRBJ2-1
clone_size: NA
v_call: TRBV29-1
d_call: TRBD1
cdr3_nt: TGCAGCGTGGGACAGGGTTTGGGTTACAATGAGCAGTTCTTC
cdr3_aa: CSVGQGLGYNEQFF

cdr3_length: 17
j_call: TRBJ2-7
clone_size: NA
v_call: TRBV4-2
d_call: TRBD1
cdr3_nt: TGTGCCAGCAGCCCGGGCCAAAGGGGGCTTGTATCCTACGAGCAGTACTTC
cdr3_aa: CASSPGQRGLVSYEQYF

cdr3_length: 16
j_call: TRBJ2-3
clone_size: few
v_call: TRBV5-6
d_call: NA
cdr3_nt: TGTGCCAGCAGCACCCTCGGCTGGGGAGACACAGATACGCAGTATTTT
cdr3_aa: CASSTLGWGDTDTQYF

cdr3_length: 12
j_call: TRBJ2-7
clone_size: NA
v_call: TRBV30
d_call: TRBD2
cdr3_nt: TGTGCCTGTAGCGGGGGACCCTACGAGCAGTACTTC
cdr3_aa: CACSGGPYEQYF

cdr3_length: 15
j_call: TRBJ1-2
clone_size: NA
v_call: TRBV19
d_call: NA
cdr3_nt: TGTGCCAGTAGTTTATGGACAGACCCTAACTATGGCTACACCTTC
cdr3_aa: CASSLWTDPNYGYTF